A single sample is the source of the 22 T cell receptor beta chains below, sequenced in a study of radiotherapy plus CTLA-4 blockade in lung cancer. Assay: immunoSEQ multiplex PCR; the TCRdb copy retains only in-frame clones and omits some. Of 65,000 to 90,000 clones in the sample, around 86% are singletons; the top ten hold 35% to 45%. The sample in question was peripheral blood, obtained from a patient treated with radiotherapy plus ipilimumab. These receptors were collected from a human donor with non-small cell lung cancer that progressed on radiotherapy plus ipilimumab.

The chain combines TRBV7-2 with TRBJ1-6; TRBD1 agrees at 8 bases. Unmatched junction bases numbered 12, after V lost 4 bases and J lost 10 bases. The CDR3 has 16 amino acids. CDR1 is SGHTA and CDR2 is FQGNSA in the germline V gene. The chain's CDR3 is CASSSTRQGFLSPLHF. DNA of the CDR3: TGTGCCAGCAGCTCCACCCGACAGGGGTTTCTCTCACCCCTCCACTTT.

The chain couples TRBV7-2 to TRBJ2-7, with D tentatively TRBD1 or TRBD2 (6 bases each). V lost 4 bases and J 2 bases, leaving 12 bases between the germline ends. Germline V gene lookup returns CDR1 SGHTA and CDR2 FQGNSA. CDR3 length: 14 amino acids. CDR3: CASSYTRGPYEQYF. The CDR3 region has the DNA TGTGCCAGCAGCTATACCCGGGGGCCCTACGAGCAGTACTTC.

The chain couples TRBV6-4 to TRBJ2-1; TRBD2 matches 9 bases. The V segment lost 6 bases and the J segment 5 bases; nucleotides outside the gene matches: 8. This CDR3 is 15 amino acids long. Per germline, CDR1 MRHNA and CDR2 SNTAGT. CDR3 bases: TGTGCCAGCAGAGCCAGGACTAGCGCTGACAATGAGCAGTTCTTC. Its translation: CASRARTSADNEQFF.

V is TRBV11-1 and J is TRBJ1-4, with a possible D match to TRBD1 (5 bases). The CDR3 length is 14 residues. Trimming removed 5 bases from V and 2 bases from J, with 9 bases in between. Germline V CDR1 and CDR2: SGHAT, FQDESV (reference sequence). CDR3 amino acids: CASSRRGTNEKLFF. The CDR3, as DNA: TGTGCCAGCAGCAGACGGGGGACTAATGAAAAACTGTTTTTT.

The V and J genes are TRBV10-3 and TRBJ1-1, with D possibly TRBD1 on 6 matching bases. Per germline, CDR1 ENHRY and CDR2 SYGVKD. V was pared by 11 bases and J by 3 bases, with 16 bases between. This CDR3 region has 13 residues. Here the CDR3 DNA reads TGTGCCGCCGGCCCGGGACATTACACTGAAGCTTTCTTT. Translation gives CAAGPGHYTEAFF.

The J gene is TRBJ2-1, the V gene TRBV7-3; D is perhaps TRBD2 (6 bases). The CDR3 contains 13 residues. Germline-derived CDR1 and CDR2 are SGHTA and FQGTGA. The V and J ends lost 3 bases and 7 bases respectively, with 10 bases between them. CDR3: CASSFTSRNEQFF. For the CDR3, the DNA is TGTGCCAGCAGCTTTACTAGCCGGAATGAGCAGTTCTTC.

The rearrangement uses TRBV27 and TRBJ2-7; 8 positions match TRBD2. V shed 8 bases, J shed 6 bases, and the junction held 9 bases outside the gene matches. Germline CDR1 and CDR2: MNHEY and SMNVEV (reference sequence). CDR3 size: 13 residues. In DNA, the CDR3 is TGTGCCAGCGGGACTAGTCCGGCTTCCGAGCAGTACGTC. Its translation is CASGTSPASEQYV.

The J gene is TRBJ2-2, the V gene TRBV15, with D uncertain. Germline V gene lookup returns CDR1 LNHNV and CDR2 YYDKDF (reference sequence). Trimming took 0 bases from V and 4 from J, leaving 9 bases between them. The length of the CDR3 is 15 residues. This CDR3 is CATSRDRSSTGELFF. The DNA for the CDR3 is TGTGCCACCAGCAGAGATAGGTCGAGCACCGGGGAGCTGTTTTTT. Supplemented by reference TRBV15 and TRBJ2-2, the full variable domain reads DAMVIQNPRYQVTQFGKPVTLSCSQTLNHNVMYWYQQKSSQAPKLLFHYYDKDFNNEADTPDNFQSRRPNTSFCFLDIRSPGLGDTAMYLCATSRDRSSTGELFFGEGSRLTVL.

CDR3 region: CASSSPGQRNEQFF. The CDR3 nucleotides are TGTGCCAGCAGTTCACCGGGACAGCGCAATGAGCAGTTCTTC. J is TRBJ2-1 and V is TRBV6-5; 7 bases are shared with TRBD1. CDR1 is MNHEY and CDR2 is SVGAGI in the germline V gene. The CDR3 is 14 residues long. After removal of 4 bases from V and 6 bases from J, the junction contained 6 bases not matched to a gene.

A few counts support this clone. This chain joins TRBV13 and TRBJ2-3, with D tentatively TRBD1 (6 bases). From germline, CDR1 is PRHDT and CDR2 FYEKMQ (reference sequence). V lost 3 bases, J lost 2 bases, and 15 bases lay in between. The CDR3 length is 16 residues. In nucleotides, the CDR3 is TGTGCCAGCAGCTTTGCTCAGGACAGATTCACAGATACGCAGTATTTT. Protein sequence: CASSFAQDRFTDTQYF.

The genes are TRBV29-1 and TRBJ2-3, with 11 bases matching TRBD2. Germline CDR1 is SQVTM and CDR2 is ANQGSEA. With V trimmed by 4 bases and J by 2 bases, 2 bases remained unmatched. The CDR3 runs to 14 residues. CDR3: CSVALAGVTDTQYF. The CDR3 DNA reads as TGCAGCGTTGCACTAGCGGGAGTCACAGATACGCAGTATTTT.

V and J are TRBV6-5 and TRBJ2-2; 7 nucleotides match TRBD1. V shed 4 bases, J shed 4 bases, and the junction held 3 bases outside the gene matches. The CDR3 has 14 amino acids. CDR1 MNHEY and CDR2 SVGAGI come from the germline V gene. The CDR3 nucleotides are TGTGCCAGCAGTTTGGGACAGTTCACCGGGGAGCTGTTTTTT. Translation gives CASSLGQFTGELFF.

The chain employs TRBV7-8 and TRBJ2-3, with 7 bases lining up with TRBD2. This CDR3 is built from 14 residues. V lost 5 bases and J lost 7; bases outside the gene matches: 9. The germline CDR1 and CDR2 sequences are SGHVS and FQNEAQ. CDR3 in DNA: TGTGCCAGCAGCCCAGGACTAGTCAGATATACGCAGTATTTT. Translation: CASSPGLVRYTQYF.

The V and J genes are TRBV19 and TRBJ1-5; the D gene is possibly TRBD1 (6 bases). CDR1 is LNHDA, CDR2 SQIVND, per germline (reference sequence). This CDR3 comprises 15 residues. Trimming pared 3 bases from V and 4 bases from J, leaving 13 bases between. This chain's CDR3 is CASSIPRTENQPQHF. CDR3 nucleotides: TGTGCCAGTAGTATCCCTCGGACAGAGAATCAGCCCCAGCATTTT.

Of note for this clone: This same CDR3 is encoded by further DNA sequences in the sample. The chain links TRBV2 to TRBJ2-7; D unclear. The CDR3 length is 11 residues. V lost 3 bases to trimming and J lost 6 bases, with 6 bases between them. CDR1 is SNHLY and CDR2 is FYNNEI in the germline V gene. CDR3 in DNA: TGTGCCAGCAGTGAGTTGGTCGAGCAGTACTTC. Translation gives CASSELVEQYF.

The chain uses TRBV5-8 and TRBJ2-3; possible D gene TRBD2, 6 bases. In germline, CDR1 is SGHTS, CDR2 YDEGEE. Trimming removed 9 bases at V and 2 bases at J, with 16 bases between. This CDR3 comprises 14 residues. The DNA for the CDR3 is TGTGCCACCCGCCTGGGACTCCACACAGATACGCAGTATTTT. This translates into CATRLGLHTDTQYF. Full variable domain (rest looked up from reference TRBV5-8 and TRBJ2-3): EAGVTQSPTHLIKTRGQQATLRCSPISGHTSVYWYQQALGLGLQFLLWYDEGEERNRGNFPPRFSGRQFPNYSSELNVNALELEDSALYLCATRLGLHTDTQYFGPGTRLTVL.

V usage is TRBV2 and J usage is TRBJ2-2, with D unresolved. Germline loops: CDR1 SNHLY, CDR2 FYNNEI. There are 14 residues in the CDR3. The V end was cut by 5 bases, the J end by 0 bases, with 7 bases between. CDR3 bases: TGTGCCAGCAGTTTTCGAGCGAACACCGGGGAGCTGTTTTTT. Protein: CASSFRANTGELFF.

The CDR3 loop is CASSPGHLYGYTF. CDR3 in DNA: TGTGCCAGCAGTCCCGGACATCTCTATGGCTACACCTTC. The rearrangement links TRBV27 to TRBJ1-2; possibly TRBD1 for D (5 bases). Germline V gene data show CDR1 as MNHEY and CDR2 as SMNVEV (reference sequence). The CDR3 loop spans 13 amino acids. The germline V and J ends were trimmed by 5 bases and 4 bases, with 11 bases remaining between them.

V is TRBV27 and J is TRBJ2-7; 7 positions match TRBD1. V shed 8 bases, J shed 3 bases, and the junction held 4 bases outside the gene matches. Germline lookup yields CDR1 MNHEY and CDR2 SMNVEV (reference sequence). The CDR3 loop spans 12 amino acids. In DNA form, the CDR3 reads TGTGCCAGCGCATCAGGGGGCTACGAGCAGTACTTC. Protein: CASASGGYEQYF.

This chain's CDR3 is CASSTHRDRGSGTEAFF. The CDR3, as DNA: TGTGCCAGTTCTACCCACCGGGACAGGGGGTCGGGCACTGAAGCTTTCTTT. The V and J genes are TRBV19 and TRBJ1-1; 11 bases line up with TRBD1. The CDR3 has 17 residues. The V and J ends lost 8 bases and 4 bases, in that order; junction bases with no gene match: 15. Germline V lookup: CDR1 LNHDA, CDR2 SQIVND (reference sequence).

This clone has a single count. The rearrangement links TRBV13 to TRBJ2-1; TRBD1 might be the D (6 bases). This CDR3 spans 15 amino acids. Trimming pared 3 bases from V and 4 bases from J, leaving 13 bases between. Germline values: CDR1 PRHDT, CDR2 FYEKMQ (reference sequence). The CDR3: CASSFVPTGYNEQFF. CDR3 DNA: TGTGCCAGCAGCTTTGTACCCACAGGGTACAATGAGCAGTTCTTC.

CDR3 residues: CASSGRFTGELFF. As DNA, the CDR3 is TGCGCCAGCAGCGGTAGGTTCACCGGGGAGCTGTTTTTT. V is TRBV5-1 and J is TRBJ2-2; D gene ambiguous. The CDR3 covers 13 residues. V lost 4 bases and J 4 bases, leaving 8 bases between the germline ends. From germline, CDR1 is SGHRS and CDR2 YFSETQ.